This paragraph reports one T cell receptor beta chain. The antigen is not known. Exposure to brentuximab vedotin varied, and each patient had relapsed following autologous stem cell transplantation. The CDR3 is 15 amino acids. Germline V gives CDR1 SGHRS, CDR2 YFSETQ. Trimming cost V 0 bases and J 4 bases, with 13 bases left between them. Profiling relied on immunoSEQ multiplex PCR, and the TCRdb table lists in-frame clones only, not all of them. The sample has thousands of clones, about 82% seen once. This sample is drawn from a study of PD-1 blockade in classical Hodgkin lymphoma. The study's findings and limits: Complete responders' baseline diversity resembled that of newly diagnosed patients.

V is TRBV5-1 and J is TRBJ1-1, with D possibly matching TRBD1 (6 bases). Sequencing was performed on peripheral blood mononuclear cells (PBMCs), taken before the second cycle of nivolumab. This receptor was obtained from a human donor with classical Hodgkin lymphoma. DNA of the CDR3: TGCGCCAGCAGCTTGGGTGTACAGGGAAGCACTGAAGCTTTCTTT. The encoded protein is CASSLGVQGSTEAFF.